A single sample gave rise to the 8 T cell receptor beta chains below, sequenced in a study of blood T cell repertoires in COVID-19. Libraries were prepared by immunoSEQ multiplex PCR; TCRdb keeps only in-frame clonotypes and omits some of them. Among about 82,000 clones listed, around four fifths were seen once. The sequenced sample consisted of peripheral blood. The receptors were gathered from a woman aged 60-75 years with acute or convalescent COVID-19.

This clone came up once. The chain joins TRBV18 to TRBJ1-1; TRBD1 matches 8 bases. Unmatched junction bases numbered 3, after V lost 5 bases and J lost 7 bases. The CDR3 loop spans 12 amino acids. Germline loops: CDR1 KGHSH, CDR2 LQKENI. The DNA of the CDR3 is TGTGCCAGCTCAGCCGACAGGGGTGAAGCTTTCTTT. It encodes CASSADRGEAFF. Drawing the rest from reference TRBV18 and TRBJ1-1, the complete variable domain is NAGVMQNPRHLVRRRGQEARLRCSPMKGHSHVYWYRQLPEEGLKFMVYLQKENIIDESGMPKERFSAEFPKEGPSILRIQQVVRGDSAAYFCASSADRGEAFFGQGTRLTVV.

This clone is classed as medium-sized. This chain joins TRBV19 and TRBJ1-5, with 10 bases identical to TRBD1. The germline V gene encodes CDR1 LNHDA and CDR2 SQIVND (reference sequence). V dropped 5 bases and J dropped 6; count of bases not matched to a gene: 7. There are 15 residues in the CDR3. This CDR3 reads CASSSRQGASQPQHF. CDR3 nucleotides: TGTGCCAGTAGTTCCCGACAGGGGGCTAGTCAGCCCCAGCATTTT.

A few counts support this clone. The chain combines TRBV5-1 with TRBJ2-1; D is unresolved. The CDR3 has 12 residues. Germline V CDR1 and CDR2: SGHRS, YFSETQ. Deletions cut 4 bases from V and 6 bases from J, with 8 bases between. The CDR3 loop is CASSPPGNEQFF. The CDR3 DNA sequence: TGCGCCAGCAGCCCCCCGGGCAATGAGCAGTTCTTC.

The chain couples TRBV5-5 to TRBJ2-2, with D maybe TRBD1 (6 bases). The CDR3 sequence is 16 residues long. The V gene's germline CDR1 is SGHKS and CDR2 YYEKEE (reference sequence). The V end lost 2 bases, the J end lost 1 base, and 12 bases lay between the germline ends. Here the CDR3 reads CASSFYAGVNTGELFF. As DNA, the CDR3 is TGTGCCAGCAGCTTTTACGCAGGGGTGAACACCGGGGAGCTGTTTTTT.

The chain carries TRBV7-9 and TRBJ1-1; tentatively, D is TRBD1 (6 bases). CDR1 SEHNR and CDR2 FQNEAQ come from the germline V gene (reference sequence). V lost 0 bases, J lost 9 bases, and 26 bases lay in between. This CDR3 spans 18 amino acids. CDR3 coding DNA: TGTGCCAGCAGCTTAGCGGCGTGGGAAACAGGGAAAATGAGGCAAGCTTTCTTT. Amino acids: CASSLAAWETGKMRQAFF.

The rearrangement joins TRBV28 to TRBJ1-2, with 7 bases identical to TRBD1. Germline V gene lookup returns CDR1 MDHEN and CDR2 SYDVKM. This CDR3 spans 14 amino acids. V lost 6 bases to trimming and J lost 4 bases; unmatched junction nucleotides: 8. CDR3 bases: TGTGCCAGCAGGTCGGGACAGCCGGTCTATGGCTACACCTTC. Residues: CASRSGQPVYGYTF.

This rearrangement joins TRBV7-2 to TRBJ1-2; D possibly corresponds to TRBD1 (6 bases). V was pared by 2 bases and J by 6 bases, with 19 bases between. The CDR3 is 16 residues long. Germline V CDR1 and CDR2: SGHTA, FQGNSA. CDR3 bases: TGTGCCAGCAGCTTACCGACAGGAGGTAGGGGGAATGGCTACACCTTC. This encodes CASSLPTGGRGNGYTF.

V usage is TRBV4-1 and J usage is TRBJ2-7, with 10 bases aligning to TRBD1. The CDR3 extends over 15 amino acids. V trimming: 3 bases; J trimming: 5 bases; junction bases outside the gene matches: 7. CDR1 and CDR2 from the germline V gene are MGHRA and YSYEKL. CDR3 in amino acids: CASSHTTGTGDEQYF. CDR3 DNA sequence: TGCGCCAGCAGCCACACAACCGGGACAGGGGACGAGCAGTACTTC.